The source of this TCR beta chain is a study of blood T cell repertoires in COVID-19. Study-level background: Italy, Spain and the United States were the sources of the convalescent and acute COVID-19 samples.

The protocol was immunoSEQ multiplex PCR, while the TCRdb copy is restricted to in-frame clones and leaves out a portion. This table has some 69,000 clones, approximately 89% appearing once. The CDR3 contains 14 residues. V lost 4 bases and J lost 3, with 11 bases in between. CDR1 is MNHEY, CDR2 SVGEGT, per germline. The sample consisted of peripheral blood. This clonotype was obtained from a woman between 50 and 59 years old with active COVID-19. The chain links TRBV6-2 or TRBV6-3 to TRBJ2-3; D is ambiguous. CDR3 protein: CASSSSEATDTQYF. CDR3 DNA: TGTGCCAGCAGTTCATCCGAGGCGACAGATACGCAGTATTTT.